Listed here is a single T cell receptor (beta chain). The repertoire was sequenced with immunoSEQ multiplex PCR; TCRdb's copy has only in-frame clones and lacks some. The sample records approximately 280,000 clones, around 90% being singletons. Between the trimmed V and J ends, which lost 4 bases and 0 bases, there was a span of 13 bases. Per germline, CDR1 SEHNR and CDR2 FQNEAQ (reference sequence). This CDR3 is 15 amino acids long. Patients in Seattle were enrolled during active infection, then followed longitudinally. This sample was taken from a study of blood T cell repertoires in COVID-19. Whole-study context: PBMCs, B-cell-depleted T cells, or T cells were the source of the cDNA or gDNA that made up the material.

The chain combines TRBV7-9 with TRBJ2-7; D gene ambiguous. This TCR derives from a woman under 40 with COVID-19, enrolled during active disease. Sequencing was done on a sample of peripheral blood. CDR3 coding DNA: TGTGCCAGCAGCTCCACAGTCGGCAGCTCCTACGAGCAGTACTTC. Translating it yields CASSSTVGSSYEQYF.